The clone carrying this TCR beta chain was recorded a few times. Its antigen remains unknown. The entry originates in a study of blood T cells in healthy people across ages. Study-level background: Capturing about one barcoded beta molecule per two T cells was achieved by template switching.

The study, taken as a whole, reports: Observed TCR beta diversity per million T cells went down as age went up. This fall followed a roughly linear course with age. Long-lived donors exceeded aged donors in naive CD4+ cells and diversity.

A sample-barcoded 5' primer and a J-beta primer mix were used in a second PCR of roughly 7 to 12 cycles. Using its own MiXCR run on the 5' RACE reads, TCRdb lists one record per CDR3 protein. The table lists around 600,000 distinct CDR3 sequences, under 55% of them singletons. Trimming shortened V by 6 bases and J by 1 base, and 13 bases separated the two germline ends. Germline values: CDR1 MNHEY, CDR2 SMNVEV (reference sequence). This CDR3 is built from 14 residues. The chain employs TRBV27 and TRBJ2-7; D might be TRBD1 (6 bases). The sample consisted of blood. The receptor comes from a man older than 75 in good health. The CDR3 is CASSYKGQSYEQYF. CDR3 DNA: TGTGCCAGCAGCTACAAAGGACAGTCCTACGAGCAGTACTTC.